The rows below give T cell receptor beta chains drawn from one sample of a study of blood T cell repertoires in COVID-19. Generated by immunoSEQ multiplex PCR, the TCRdb table keeps only in-frame clones and is missing some. The data hold about 480,000 clones, with 85% to 90% observed a single time. The sequencing input was PBMCs or T cells enriched from blood (not recorded which). These receptors were obtained from a woman in her forties who had recovered from COVID-19. Both conserved end residues are part of each CDR3. The order of the fields is J gene, V gene, CDR3 protein.

>TRBJ1-2|TRBV19
CASSPRQEKYGYTF
>TRBJ2-5|TRBV5-1
CASLRSGEETQYF
>TRBJ1-2|TRBV19
CASRREHGYTF
>TRBJ2-4|TRBV11-3
CASSGDWINIQYF
>TRBJ2-7|TRBV6-2/TRBV6-3
CASSYSGSADYEQYF
>TRBJ2-2|TRBV18
CASSPRGGAGELFF
>TRBJ1-1|TRBV27
CASSFSSTGMTEAFF
>TRBJ2-2|TRBV28
CASRKATGELFF
>TRBJ1-6|TRBV7-2
CASSAASQGNNSPLHF
>TRBJ2-6|TRBV19
CASSILQDLTLSGANVLTF
>TRBJ1-2|TRBV5-6
CASQAWGDYGYTF
>TRBJ1-2|TRBV27
CASSLWAGEGYTF
>TRBJ1-5|TRBV27
CASSSRDRGDQPQHF
>TRBJ2-2|TRBV24-1
CATSDSWTSNTGELFF
>TRBJ1-5|TRBV14
CASSQSLDQPQHF
>TRBJ2-3|TRBV6-2/TRBV6-3
CASSDPGLAGGDTQYF
>TRBJ2-1|TRBV5-1
CASSLTTESYNEQFF
>TRBJ2-2|TRBV9
CASSASFTGNTGELFF
>TRBJ2-7|TRBV9
CASSVGGAGDYYEQYF
>TRBJ1-2|TRBV19
CASSATGSYGYTF
>TRBJ1-2|TRBV27
CASSLKGGPWERYTF
>TRBJ1-2|TRBV29-1
CSVTGQGGNLYGYTF
>TRBJ2-2|TRBV3-1/TRBV3-2
CASSRLAGGPRELFF
>TRBJ1-2|TRBV12-5
CASALTANYGYTF
>TRBJ2-1|TRBV7-8
CASGEGLAGGPYNEQFF
>TRBJ1-5|TRBV3-1/TRBV3-2
CASSQDREQPQHF
>TRBJ1-4|TRBV30
CAWSDPARIHEKLFF
>TRBJ2-3|TRBV29-1
CSVTKGLAGGDTQYF
>TRBJ2-3|TRBV27
CASSLLGRGEKYSTDTQYF
>TRBJ1-5|TRBV24-1
CATSDYPGNSNQPQHF
>TRBJ2-1|TRBV7-9
CATSNEQFF
>TRBJ2-1|TRBV15
CATSKGSSLLNEQFF
>TRBJ1-5|TRBV5-1
CASSLGPYRGSNQPQHF
>TRBJ1-1|TRBV29-1
CSVLDIRGRDTEAFF
>TRBJ1-1|TRBV28
CASAGTGRADTEAFF
>TRBJ1-2|TRBV30
CAWSGSHLWVDRGGGDYGYTF
>TRBJ1-5|TRBV6-5
CASRGGLANQPQHF
>TRBJ1-1|TRBV12-3/TRBV12-4
CASSLGGLPFF
>TRBJ1-3|TRBV6-2/TRBV6-3
CASSRQVFSSGNTIYF
>TRBJ1-2|TRBV7-9
CASSPSAGRGTYGYTF
>TRBJ2-7|TRBV11-3
CASSPEQGVYSYEQYF
>TRBJ2-1|TRBV4-3
CASSHYRLLQGRNEQFF
>TRBJ1-2|TRBV4-2
CASSQGTGGHGYTF
>TRBJ2-3|TRBV13
CASSLGLAADTQYF
>TRBJ2-7|TRBV2
CASTTAYEQYF
>TRBJ2-5|TRBV5-1
CASSSPELAGGGETQYF
>TRBJ2-7|TRBV18
CASSPYSSSYEQYF
>TRBJ2-1|TRBV6-5
CASTNGGSGGQFF
>TRBJ1-1|TRBV6-1
CASSDGQGVVFVEAFF
>TRBJ1-6|TRBV6-1
CASSEANGLYNSPLHF
>TRBJ2-1|TRBV6-2/TRBV6-3
CASSYGRTTSGRASEQFF
>TRBJ2-3|TRBV7-2
CASSPQGTSGADTQYF
>TRBJ1-3|TRBV11-2
CASSLDSGFGNTIYF
>TRBJ1-4|TRBV7-9
CASRPNQVLANEKLFF